This T cell receptor beta chain originates from a study of shared clonotypes between healthy human individuals. Study in general: Donor ages ranged 18 to 49 years: two women, a few men.

General observations from the study: Non-shared clonotypes displayed generation probabilities falling below those of clonotypes present in all four donors.

With regard to this clone: As yet, its antigen is unknown.

The CDR3 spans 13 residues. Germline-derived CDR1 and CDR2 are GTSNPN and SVGIG (reference sequence). J lost 4 bases, V lost 2 bases, and 2 bases had no gene match. TCRdb's table, derived via immunoSEQ multiplex PCR, lists solely in-frame clones and lacks some. The sample lists over 850,000 clones; around 78% were seen once. A CD45RA+ naive subset and a CD45RA-negative memory subset were split from CD4+ cells. This sequence joins TRBV30 and TRBJ1-2, with 9 positions matching TRBD1. Sequencing input: memory CD4+ T cells from PBMCs. Subset meaning: CD45RA-negative fraction. The TCR comes from a man younger than 35 in good health. Some clones in this sample may be carry-over from other donors' samples. The CDR3 loop reads CAWSSDRGYGYTF. CDR3 DNA sequence: TGTGCCTGGAGTTCGGACAGGGGCTATGGCTACACCTTC.